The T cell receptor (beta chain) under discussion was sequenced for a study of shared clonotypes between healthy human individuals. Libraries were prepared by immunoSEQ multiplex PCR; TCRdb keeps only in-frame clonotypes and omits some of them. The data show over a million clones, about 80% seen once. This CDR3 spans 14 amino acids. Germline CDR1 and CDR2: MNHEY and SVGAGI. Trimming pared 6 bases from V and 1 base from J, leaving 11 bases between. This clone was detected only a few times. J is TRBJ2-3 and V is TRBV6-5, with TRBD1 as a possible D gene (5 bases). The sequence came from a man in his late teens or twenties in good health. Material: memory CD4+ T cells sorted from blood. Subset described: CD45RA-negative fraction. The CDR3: CASSPTRGTDTQYF. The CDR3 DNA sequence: TGTGCCAGCAGCCCCACCAGGGGCACAGATACGCAGTATTTT.